This T cell receptor beta chain appears in the sequencing data of a study of blood T cell repertoires in COVID-19. Clones were read by immunoSEQ multiplex PCR, and TCRdb kept only the in-frame ones, dropping some. The sample holds around 130,000 clones; 80% to 90% are singletons and the top ten take about 10%. The V and J ends lost 2 bases and 3 bases respectively, with 7 bases between them. Per germline, CDR1 KGHSH and CDR2 LQKENI. This CDR3 has 13 residues. The sample comprised peripheral blood. The clonotype originates from a woman of 80 years or more with acute or convalescent COVID-19. The chain employs TRBV18 and TRBJ1-2; the D gene is possibly TRBD1 (5 bases). For the CDR3, the DNA is TGTGCCAGCTCACCATTACAGGACTATGGCTACACCTTC. Its protein is CASSPLQDYGYTF.